This T cell receptor (beta chain) was sequenced in a study of Ad26.COV2.S vaccination and SARS-CoV-2 variants. Study at large: Participants got Ad26.COV2.S intramuscularly, once or twice 56 days apart.

Treatment indicated: some 19 received Ad26.COV2.S at low or high dose, single or two shots; 5 received placebo; per-sample allocation not given. Collection of the samples took place on day 63 after the first injection of vaccine or placebo. The CDR3 is made up of 14 amino acids. Trimming stripped 1 base from V and 2 bases from J, with 8 bases between. The V gene's germline CDR1 is MNHNS and CDR2 SASEGT. The assay was immunoSEQ multiplex PCR, and TCRdb's table has in-frame clones only and misses some. Of roughly 680,000 clones detected, 89% appear once; the ten largest clones hold about 1.5%. This clone was picked up one time.

J is TRBJ1-2 and V is TRBV6-1, with no clear D. This receptor was identified in a person between 18 and 65 years old who received the Ad26.COV2.S COVID-19 vaccine or a placebo. The source was peripheral blood, collected in a trial of Ad26.COV2.S vaccine versus placebo. The CDR3 bases are TGTGCCAGCAGTGAAGGGCCCGGGAACTATGGCTACACCTTC. Residues: CASSEGPGNYGYTF.